Described below is a single TCR beta chain sequence and its context. The target antigen is unknown. This specimen comes from a study of T cell responses to AZD1222 COVID-19 vaccine. Study-level results: Researchers took repertoire samples only after the peak T cell response had come.

This table comes from immunoSEQ multiplex PCR, and its TCRdb copy is limited to in-frame clones, with some not included. The data show 55,000 to 80,000 clones, nearly 90% seen once. Analysis merged second doses at about 4 or about 12 weeks. V dropped 2 bases and J dropped 3 bases, with 13 bases sitting between them. This CDR3 has 15 amino acids. The V gene's germline CDR1 is SEHNR and CDR2 FQNEAQ (reference sequence). The origin of this receptor is an adult who received the AZD1222 COVID-19 vaccine. This material consisted of peripheral blood, taken 28 days after the second AZD1222 dose. This rearrangement joins TRBV7-9 to TRBJ1-2; unclear D gene. This CDR3 is CASSLLESFHYGYTF. The CDR3 nucleotides are TGTGCCAGCAGCTTACTGGAATCTTTTCACTATGGCTACACCTTC. Together with reference TRBV7-9 and TRBJ1-2, the CDR3 gives the full variable domain: DTGVSQNPRHKITKRGQNVTFRCDPISEHNRLYWYRQTLGQGPEFLTYFQNEAQLEKSRLLSDRFSAERPKGSFSTLEIQRTEQGDSAMYLCASSLLESFHYGYTFGSGTRLTVV.